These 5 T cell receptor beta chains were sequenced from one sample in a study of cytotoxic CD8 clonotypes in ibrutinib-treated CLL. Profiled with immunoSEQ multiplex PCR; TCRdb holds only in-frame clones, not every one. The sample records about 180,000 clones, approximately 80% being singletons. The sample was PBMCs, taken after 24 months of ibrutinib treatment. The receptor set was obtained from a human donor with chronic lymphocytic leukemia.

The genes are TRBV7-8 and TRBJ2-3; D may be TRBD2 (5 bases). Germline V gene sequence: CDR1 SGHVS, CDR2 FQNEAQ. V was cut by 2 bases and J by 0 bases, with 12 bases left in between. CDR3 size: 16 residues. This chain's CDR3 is CASSLWASFSTDTQYF. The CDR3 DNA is TGTGCCAGCAGCTTATGGGCTAGCTTTAGCACAGATACGCAGTATTTT. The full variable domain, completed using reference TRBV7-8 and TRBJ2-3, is GAGVSQSPRYKVAKRGQDVALRCDPISGHVSLFWYQQALGQGPEFLTYFQNEAQLDKSGLPSDRFFAERPEGSVSTLKIQRTQQEDSAVYLCASSLWASFSTDTQYFGPGTRLTVL.

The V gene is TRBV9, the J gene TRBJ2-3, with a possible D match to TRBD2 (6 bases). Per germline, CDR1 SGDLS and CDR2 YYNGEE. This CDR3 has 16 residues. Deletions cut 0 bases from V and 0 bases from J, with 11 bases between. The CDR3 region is CASSVDGAGSTDTQYF. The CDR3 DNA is TGTGCCAGCAGCGTAGACGGGGCGGGGAGCACAGATACGCAGTATTTT. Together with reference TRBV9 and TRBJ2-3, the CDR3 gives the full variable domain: DSGVTQTPKHLITATGQRVTLRCSPRSGDLSVYWYQQSLDQGLQFLIQYYNGEERAKGNILERFSAQQFPDLHSELNLSSLELGDSALYFCASSVDGAGSTDTQYFGPGTRLTVL.

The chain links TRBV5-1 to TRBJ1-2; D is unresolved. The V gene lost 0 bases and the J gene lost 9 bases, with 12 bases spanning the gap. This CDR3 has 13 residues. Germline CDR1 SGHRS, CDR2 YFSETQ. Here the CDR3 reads CASSLDSSLRYTF. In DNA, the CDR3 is TGCGCCAGCAGCTTGGACAGCTCGCTGCGCTACACCTTC.

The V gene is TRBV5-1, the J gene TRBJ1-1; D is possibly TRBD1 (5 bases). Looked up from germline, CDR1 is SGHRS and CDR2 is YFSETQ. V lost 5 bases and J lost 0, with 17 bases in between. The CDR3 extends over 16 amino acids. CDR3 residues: CASSRGDVAMNTEAFF. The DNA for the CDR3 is TGCGCCAGCAGTAGAGGGGACGTCGCCATGAACACTGAAGCTTTCTTT. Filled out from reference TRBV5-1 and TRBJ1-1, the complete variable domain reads KAGVTQTPRYLIKTRGQQVTLSCSPISGHRSVSWYQQTPGQGLQFLFEYFSETQRNKGNFPGRFSGRQFSNSRSEMNVSTLELGDSALYLCASSRGDVAMNTEAFFGQGTRLTVV.

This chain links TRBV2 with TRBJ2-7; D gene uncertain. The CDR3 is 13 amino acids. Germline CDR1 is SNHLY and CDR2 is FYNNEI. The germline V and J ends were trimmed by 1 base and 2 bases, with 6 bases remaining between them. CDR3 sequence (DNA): TGTGCCAGCAGTGAAGGACCTACCTACGAGCAGTACTTC. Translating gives CASSEGPTYEQYF.